This TCR beta chain emerged from a study of T-cell reconstitution after alpha-beta-depleted transplantation in children (dated by TCRdb to 2015 to 2016). For the wider study: Using TCR repertoire profiling, the study quantitatively followed how T-cell immune reconstitution unfolded in children after TCRalphabeta/CD19-depleted allogeneic hematopoietic cell transplantation. Broad study findings and their caveats: In some patients, the high TCRbeta diversity seen at day 60 was put down to recipient T cells and intrathymic progenitors that had survived conditioning. The apparently early recovery of alphabetaT-cell counts about two months after transplant reportedly depended on only several hundred rapidly expanded clones that came from non-depleted graft cells. Over subsequent months, a decline in hyperexpanded clone frequencies was noted, and after one year, T-cell counts and TCRbeta diversity were mostly ascribed to newly produced T cells.

As concerns this clonotype: Its cognate antigen has yet to be identified. Nothing much larger sits one base from this clone, and base qualities are not available.

V loses 8 bases of germline sequence and J loses 0 bases, and the interval between the two ends is 17 bases. The germline V gene (reference sequence) gives CDR1 as MNHEY and CDR2 as SMNVEV. The CDR3, from cysteine to phenylalanine, totals 16 residues. The DNA shown is the 48-base CDR3, in frame from base 1. Sample treatment or condition, as interpreted from the label and publication: allogeneic hematopoietic cell transplantation with graft depleted of TCRalphabeta T cells and CD19 B cells. The transplant recipients were children given TCRalphabeta/CD19-depleted allogeneic hematopoietic cell grafts. Library preparation was by PCR. Sequencing relied on an Illumina HiSeq 2500. TCR library preparation used molecular barcoding, with unique molecular identifiers applied to normalize quantification of the TCRbeta repertoire. The raw public reads went through TCRdb reprocessing: fastp at Q25, MiXCR clone calling, in-frame beta chains kept. One record per CDR3 amino acid sequence lists the most common genes and DNA. Within this sample are fewer than 550,000 distinct CDR3 sequences, with more than 9.5% of them counted one time only. The ten largest clonotypes hold less than 15% of the sample.

The material was PBMCs, mostly from graft donor cells, obtained 180 days after TCRalphabeta/CD19-depleted stem cell transplant. This receptor was identified in a female patient aged 2-9 years who had a stem cell transplant for aplastic anemia, so the T cells may come from the graft donor. The chain employs TRBV27 and TRBJ2-1, with no confidently assigned D gene. The CDR3 here reads CASFFLGRSSYNEQFF. Read as DNA, the sequence is TGTGCCAGCTTCTTCCTCGGACGTAGCTCCTACAATGAGCAGTTCTTC.